These 27 T cell receptor beta chains came from one sample sequenced in a study of control samples from healthy donors and cancer patients. The method was immunoSEQ multiplex PCR; TCRdb's version includes in-frame clones alone and lacks a portion of them. This sample has about 410,000 clones, with around 90% found just once. Specimen: PBMCs. These receptors came from a man in his forties with head and neck cancer.

The chain carries TRBV2 and TRBJ2-7, with D uncertain. The germline V gene has CDR1 SNHLY and CDR2 FYNNEI. Trimming shortened V by 3 bases and J by 0 bases, and 21 bases separated the two germline ends. The CDR3 runs 18 residues. The CDR3 bases are TGTGCCAGCAGTGATAGGTTAAAGGTCGGGCCGAGCTCCTACGAGCAGTACTTC. Protein: CASSDRLKVGPSSYEQYF.

This clone has a single count. The V gene is TRBV21-1, the J gene TRBJ1-1; TRBD1 is the table's D call, not checked against the DNA. TRBV21-1 is annotated as a pseudogene. The CDR3 spans 11 residues. The CDR3, as DNA: TGTGCCAGCAGCACGACAGTTGAAGCTTTCTTT. This sequence encodes CASSTTVEAFF.

In its sample, this clone was seen once. The rearrangement links TRBV28 to TRBJ1-2; D gene ambiguous. This CDR3 has 14 amino acids. V shed 2 bases and J shed 6 bases, with 13 bases lying between them. Germline V gene sequence: CDR1 MDHEN, CDR2 SYDVKM. This CDR3 is CASSLDPRANGYTF. The CDR3 nucleotides read TGTGCCAGCAGTTTAGACCCGAGGGCAAATGGCTACACCTTC.

The chain joins TRBV9 to TRBJ2-1; D is perhaps TRBD1 or TRBD2 (6 bases each). Germline-derived CDR1 and CDR2 are SGDLS and YYNGEE. The V end was cut by 4 bases, the J end by 4 bases, with 15 bases between. The CDR3 covers 15 residues. The CDR3, as DNA: TGTGCCAGCAGCCACGGATGGAGGGGGTACAATGAGCAGTTCTTC. Its protein product is CASSHGWRGYNEQFF.

The rearrangement joins TRBV4-2 to TRBJ2-2, with TRBD2 as a possible D gene (5 bases). CDR3 length equals 13 residues. V lost 6 bases and J 6 bases, leaving 11 bases between the germline ends. From germline, CDR1 is LGHNA and CDR2 YNFKEQ. CDR3 in DNA: TGTGCCAGCAGTCCCGGACTGTCCGGGGAGCTGTTTTTT. This gives the protein CASSPGLSGELFF.

This clone was counted only a few times. This sequence joins TRBV19 and TRBJ1-1; D is possibly TRBD1 (5 bases). Trimming took 6 bases from V and 2 from J, leaving 16 bases between them. Germline CDR1 and CDR2: LNHDA and SQIVND (reference sequence). The CDR3 is 15 residues long. CDR3 in DNA: TGTGCCAGTAGCCCAACCAGGGACGGCAACACTGAAGCTTTCTTT. Translating gives CASSPTRDGNTEAFF.

The chain joins TRBV28 to TRBJ1-5; D gene unclear. V lost 6 bases and J 4 bases, leaving 7 bases between the germline ends. Germline CDR1 MDHEN, CDR2 SYDVKM. The CDR3 extends over 12 amino acids. CDR3 in amino acids: CASRVLNQPQHF. In DNA, the CDR3 is TGTGCCAGCAGAGTCCTAAATCAGCCCCAGCATTTT.

This sequence joins TRBV7-2 and TRBJ1-5; D gene unclear. The CDR3 extends over 12 amino acids. CDR1 SGHTA and CDR2 FQGNSA come from the germline V gene. Between the trimmed V and J ends, which lost 5 bases and 6 bases, there was a span of 8 bases. The CDR3 bases are TGTGCCAGCAGCCCCTACGGTCAGCCCCAGCATTTT. Amino acids: CASSPYGQPQHF.

The chain links TRBV3-1 (or the pseudogene TRBV3-2) to TRBJ1-4; TRBD1 matches 10 bases. J was trimmed by 8 bases and V by 4 bases; bases with no gene match: 7. The CDR3 is 15 amino acids. Germline lookup yields CDR1 LGHDT and CDR2 YNNKEL (reference sequence). Here the CDR3 DNA reads TGTGCCAGCAGCCCGTGGACAGGGGGTGGAGAAAAACTGTTTTTT. This gives the protein CASSPWTGGGEKLFF.

The chain is built from TRBV28 and TRBJ1-2; no reliable D call. Germline-derived CDR1 and CDR2 are MDHEN and SYDVKM. This CDR3 has 15 residues. V was pared by 6 bases and J by 4 bases, with 18 bases between. DNA for the CDR3: TGTGCCAGCAGCACAACCGGGCCCTACGGCTATGGCTACACCTTC. It codes for CASSTTGPYGYGYTF.

The chain couples TRBV5-4 to TRBJ2-7; D is possibly TRBD1 (6 bases). Trimming stripped 0 bases from V and 7 bases from J, with 14 bases between. The CDR3 is 14 amino acids. Germline CDR1 and CDR2: SGHNT and YYREEE (reference sequence). The CDR3 protein is CASSLGQALKEQYF. CDR3 nucleotide sequence: TGTGCCAGCAGCTTGGGACAGGCTCTTAAGGAGCAGTACTTC.

This clone was detected only once. The chain couples TRBV7-9 to TRBJ1-2, with TRBD1 as a possible D gene (5 bases). Germline-derived CDR1 and CDR2 are SEHNR and FQNEAQ (reference sequence). The CDR3 loop spans 13 amino acids. Between the trimmed V and J ends, which lost 1 base and 8 bases, there was a span of 11 bases. The chain's CDR3 is CASSLGGGDGYTF. The CDR3 DNA reads as TGTGCCAGCAGCTTAGGTGGGGGTGACGGCTACACCTTC.

V gene TRBV28 combines with J gene TRBJ1-1, with D possibly being TRBD1 (6 bases). V was pared by 6 bases and J by 11 bases, with 22 bases between. Germline V lookup: CDR1 MDHEN, CDR2 SYDVKM. The CDR3 contains 14 residues. Written as DNA, the CDR3 is TGTGCCAGCAGCCGAGAATCCCGCCGGGGGGCGGCTTTCTTT. Translated: CASSRESRRGAAFF.

The gene calls are TRBV9 and TRBJ2-6; D may be TRBD2 (6 bases). V lost 3 bases and J lost 2, with 24 bases in between. Germline CDR1 is SGDLS and CDR2 is YYNGEE. This CDR3 spans 20 amino acids. In DNA form, the CDR3 reads TGTGCCAGCAGCGCCCACACCCCGGGACTCCCAAGTCCTGGGGCCAACGTCCTGACTTTC. Its protein product is CASSAHTPGLPSPGANVLTF.

The chain uses TRBV4-1 and TRBJ2-3; D might be TRBD1 or TRBD2, each matching 6 bases. V dropped 2 bases and J dropped 10 bases, with 28 bases sitting between them. Germline CDR1 is MGHRA and CDR2 is YSYEKL. CDR3 length: 18 residues. CDR3 residues: CASSQMYRGQTRGGAQYF. In DNA, the CDR3 is TGCGCCAGCAGCCAAATGTACCGGGGGCAGACGAGGGGCGGGGCGCAGTATTTT.

V is TRBV19 and J is TRBJ2-5; D gene uncertain. V lost 5 bases to trimming and J lost 2 bases, with 9 bases between them. This CDR3 has 13 amino acids. Germline CDR1 is LNHDA and CDR2 is SQIVND (reference sequence). CDR3 amino acids: CASSPIGQETQYF. CDR3 coding DNA: TGTGCCAGTAGTCCTATAGGGCAAGAGACCCAGTACTTC.

This chain uses TRBV18 with TRBJ2-7; maybe TRBD1 (6 bases). The CDR3 consists of 15 residues. V lost 3 bases to trimming and J lost 1 base, with 13 bases between them. Germline CDR1 is KGHSH and CDR2 is LQKENI. The chain's CDR3 is CASSPPGQNSYEQYF. Written as DNA, the CDR3 is TGTGCCAGCTCACCCCCTGGACAGAATTCCTACGAGCAGTACTTC.

The V call is TRBV19, the J call TRBJ1-5; D remains unclear. The CDR3 length is 15 residues. V lost 4 bases and J 2 bases, leaving 12 bases between the germline ends. The germline gives CDR1 LNHDA, CDR2 SQIVND (reference sequence). The CDR3 reads CASSKPGVGNQPQHF. CDR3 DNA: TGTGCCAGTAGTAAGCCCGGGGTGGGCAATCAGCCCCAGCATTTT.

V and J are TRBV6-5 and TRBJ2-7; D call uncertain. Germline V lookup: CDR1 MNHEY, CDR2 SVGAGI. Trimming took 6 bases from V and 0 from J, leaving 12 bases between them. This CDR3 is built from 14 residues. CDR3 amino acids: CASRYGRTSYEQYF. The CDR3 DNA sequence: TGTGCCAGCAGGTATGGGCGAACCTCCTACGAGCAGTACTTC.

This CDR3 is CASSYPREINTEAFF. The CDR3, as DNA: TGTGCCAGCAGCTACCCGCGAGAGATAAACACTGAAGCTTTCTTT. V and J are TRBV7-2 and TRBJ1-1, with D unclear. Per the germline V gene, CDR1 is SGHTA and CDR2 is FQGNSA. The CDR3 has 15 residues. V was shortened by 4 bases and J by 2 bases, with 14 bases between the two germline ends.

The genes are TRBV2 and TRBJ2-6; weak D call: TRBD1 (5 bases). Germline CDR1 reads SNHLY; CDR2 reads FYNNEI. This CDR3 has 16 residues. Trimming took off 6 bases at V and 2 bases at J, with 14 bases between the two ends. The CDR3 DNA reads TGTGCCAGCAGGCGTAGACAGACCCCTGGGGCCAACGTCCTGACTTTC. The encoded protein is CASRRRQTPGANVLTF.

CDR3 loop: CASSPPKGRNTEAFF. CDR3 bases: TGTGCCAGTAGTCCCCCCAAGGGGAGGAACACTGAAGCTTTCTTT. The chain has TRBV19 and TRBJ1-1; tentative D call: TRBD1 (5 bases). The CDR3 is 15 residues long. The V end lost 5 bases, the J end lost 1 base, and 14 bases lay between the germline ends. Germline V gene sequence: CDR1 LNHDA, CDR2 SQIVND (reference sequence).

The chain joins TRBV7-2 to TRBJ2-7; possibly TRBD1 or TRBD2 for D (5 bases each). Trimming took off 5 bases at V and 0 bases at J, with 11 bases between the two ends. CDR1 and CDR2 (germline): SGHTA, FQGNSA. The CDR3 spans 14 residues. The CDR3 region is CASSRDRGSYEQYF. The CDR3 DNA reads as TGTGCCAGCAGCAGGGACCGTGGCTCCTACGAGCAGTACTTC.

The rearrangement links TRBV19 to TRBJ2-2; 12 bases agree with TRBD2. J was trimmed by 5 bases and V by 4 bases; bases with no gene match: 5. The CDR3 spans 16 residues. Looked up from germline, CDR1 is LNHDA and CDR2 is SQIVND (reference sequence). CDR3: CASSRSSGRETGELFF. The CDR3 DNA sequence: TGTGCCAGTAGTAGGTCTAGCGGGAGGGAGACCGGGGAGCTGTTTTTT. Drawing the rest from reference TRBV19 and TRBJ2-2, the complete variable domain is DGGITQSPKYLFRKEGQNVTLSCEQNLNHDAMYWYRQDPGQGLRLIYYSQIVNDFQKGDIAEGYSVSREKKESFPLTVTSAQKNPTAFYLCASSRSSGRETGELFFGEGSRLTVL.

The rearrangement joins TRBV9 to TRBJ2-7, with D uncertain. V was cut by 2 bases and J by 5 bases, with 17 bases left in between. Germline V CDR1 and CDR2: SGDLS, YYNGEE. CDR3 length: 15 residues. CDR3 protein: CASSVRADLFDEQYF. The DNA of the CDR3 is TGTGCCAGCAGCGTTAGGGCAGACCTCTTCGACGAGCAGTACTTC.

V gene TRBV30 combines with J gene TRBJ1-1; 7 positions match TRBD1. This CDR3 is built from 12 residues. V dropped 5 bases and J dropped 5; count of bases not matched to a gene: 5. Germline V gives CDR1 GTSNPN, CDR2 SVGIG (reference sequence). The CDR3 DNA is TGTGCCTGGGGAACAGGGGCGACTGAAGCTTTCTTT. Its translation is CAWGTGATEAFF.

V usage is TRBV15 and J usage is TRBJ1-2, with D tentatively TRBD1 (5 bases). Trimming stripped 0 bases from V and 8 bases from J, with 10 bases between. This CDR3 is 13 amino acids long. Germline values: CDR1 LNHNV, CDR2 YYDKDF (reference sequence). The CDR3 is CATSRDRVRGYTF. The DNA for the CDR3 is TGTGCCACCAGCAGAGACAGGGTTAGAGGCTACACCTTC.